The TCR beta chain under discussion was sequenced for a study of cytomegalovirus exposure and HLA in healthy donors. In the study overall: The roughly 100 million unique TCR beta sequences, from some 170 million T cells, were found by an earlier analysis. A data release that came early held around 85 million unique TCRs from HLA-typed donors.

To note about this clone: Its specificity is not known.

Study-wide results and limits: At a 0.05 false discovery rate, a later analysis found some 17,000 TCR beta sequences to be associated with HLA alleles. TCR beta chain V- and J-gene trimming was linked, in a later analysis, to a missense variant in DCLRE1C.

Use of 60 Vbeta and 13 Jbeta primers characterized the PCR. The table came from immunoSEQ multiplex PCR; TCRdb's copy has only in-frame clones and leaves some out. The sample lists roughly 180,000 clones; roughly 82% were seen once. This CDR3 comprises 15 residues. In germline, CDR1 is SNHLY, CDR2 FYNNEI. Trimming stripped 4 bases from V and 4 bases from J, with 15 bases between. The TCR originated in a man between 40 and 49 years old in good health and CMV-seronegative. This sequence joins TRBV2 and TRBJ2-3, with D perhaps TRBD1 (6 bases). The sample was PBMCs. In DNA, the CDR3 is TGTGCCAGCAGTGGGCAGGGGAACCCCTCAGATACGCAGTATTTT. Translating gives CASSGQGNPSDTQYF.